This T cell receptor (beta chain) was identified during a study of long-term antiretroviral therapy in people with HIV. Regarding this clone: The target antigen is unknown.

CDR1 SGHAT and CDR2 FQNNGV come from the germline V gene. The CDR3 loop spans 14 amino acids. Trimming pared 1 base from V and 4 bases from J, leaving 8 bases between. Findings and caveats of the study: Despite increasing after ART, diversity remained lower than that of transplant donor controls. Blood was collected between about 2003 and 2017, possibly under older ART regimens.

Sequencing relied on immunoSEQ assay v3.0, run at survey level. Assay used: immunoSEQ multiplex PCR; TCRdb lists only in-frame clones, some missing. The table includes 35,000 or so clones, about 94% detected once. The material was unsorted PBMCs, obtained 4.1 years after starting antiretroviral therapy. J is TRBJ2-1 and V is TRBV11-2, with D possibly matching TRBD1 (5 bases). The receptor was derived from a woman between 50 and 59 years old with HIV. CDR3: CASSLATAYNEQFF. DNA for the CDR3: TGTGCCAGCAGCTTAGCGACAGCATACAATGAGCAGTTCTTC.